This T cell receptor beta chain derives from a study of cytomegalovirus exposure and HLA in healthy donors. This clone was picked up a small number of times. The antigen remains undetermined. Notes on the study in general: Relative to the roughly 700-donor mean, N-insertions were reportedly fewer in an Asian-associated ancestry cluster in a later analysis. Common viral pathogens (according to a later analysis) appeared linked to several of the most significant clusters.

Trimming at V came to 4 bases and at J to 10 bases, leaving 4 bases not matched to a gene. CDR1 and CDR2 from the germline V gene are MNHEY and SVGAGI. The CDR3 has 12 residues. With 60 Vbeta and 13 Jbeta primers, the PCR was carried out. Assay used: immunoSEQ multiplex PCR; TCRdb lists only in-frame clones, some missing. The data contain approximately 100,000 clones, 60% to 75% of them singletons. The origin of this receptor is a man aged 50 or older in good health and CMV-seronegative. The chain links TRBV6-5 to TRBJ2-1; TRBD2 aligns across 7 bases. Sequenced sample: PBMCs. CDR3 coding DNA: TGTGCCAGCAGTTTCCAAGCGGGAGAGCAGTTCTTC. It yields the protein CASSFQAGEQFF.